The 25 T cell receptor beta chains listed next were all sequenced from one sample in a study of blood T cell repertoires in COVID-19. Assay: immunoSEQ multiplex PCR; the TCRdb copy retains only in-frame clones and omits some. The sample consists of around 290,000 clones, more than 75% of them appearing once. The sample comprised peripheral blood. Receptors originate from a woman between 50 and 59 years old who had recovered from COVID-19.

The CDR3, as DNA: TGTGCCAGCAGCCCCCGGACTGGGTGGAACACCGGGGAGCTGTTTTTT. It encodes CASSPRTGWNTGELFF. The chain carries TRBV7-2 and TRBJ2-2; D possibly corresponds to TRBD2 (5 bases). The CDR3 is 16 residues long. Trimming pared 5 bases from V and 1 base from J, leaving 14 bases between. From germline, CDR1 is SGHTA and CDR2 FQGNSA.

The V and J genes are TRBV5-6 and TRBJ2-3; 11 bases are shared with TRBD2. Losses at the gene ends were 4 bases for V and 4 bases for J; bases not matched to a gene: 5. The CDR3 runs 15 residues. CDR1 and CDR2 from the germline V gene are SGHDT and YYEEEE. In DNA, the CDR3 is TGTGCCAGCAGCCCCAATAGCGGGGGGGCAGATACGCAGTATTTT. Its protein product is CASSPNSGGADTQYF.

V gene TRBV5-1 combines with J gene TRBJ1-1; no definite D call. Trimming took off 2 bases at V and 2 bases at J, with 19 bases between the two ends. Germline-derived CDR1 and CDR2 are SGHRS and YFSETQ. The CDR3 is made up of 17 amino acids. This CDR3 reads CASSFQQGGSLNTEAFF. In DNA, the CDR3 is TGCGCCAGCAGCTTCCAGCAAGGAGGGAGTCTTAACACTGAAGCTTTCTTT.

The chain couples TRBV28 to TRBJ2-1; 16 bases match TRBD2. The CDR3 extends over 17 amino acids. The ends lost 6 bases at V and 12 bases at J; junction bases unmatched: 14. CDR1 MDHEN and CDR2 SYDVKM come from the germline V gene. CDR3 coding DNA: TGTGCCAGCAGCCCGGGACTAGCGGGAGGGTCCTCTAGAACGCAGTTCTTC. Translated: CASSPGLAGGSSRTQFF. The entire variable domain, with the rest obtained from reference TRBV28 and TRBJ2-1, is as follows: DVKVTQSSRYLVKRTGEKVFLECVQDMDHENMFWYRQDPGLGLRLIYFSYDVKMKEKGDIPEGYSVSREKKERFSLILESASTNQTSMYLCASSPGLAGGSSRTQFFGPGTRLTVL.

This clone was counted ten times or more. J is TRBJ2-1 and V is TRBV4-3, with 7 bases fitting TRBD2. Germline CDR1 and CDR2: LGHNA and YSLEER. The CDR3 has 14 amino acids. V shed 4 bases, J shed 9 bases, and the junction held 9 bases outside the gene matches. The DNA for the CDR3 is TGCGCCAGCAGCCGCCTGCTTGGGGAGGGTGAGCAGTTCTTC. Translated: CASSRLLGEGEQFF.

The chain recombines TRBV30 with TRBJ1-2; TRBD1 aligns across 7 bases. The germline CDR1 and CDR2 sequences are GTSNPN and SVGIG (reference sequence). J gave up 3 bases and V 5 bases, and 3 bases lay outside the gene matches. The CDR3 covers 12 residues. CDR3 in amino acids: CAWDRVDYGYTF. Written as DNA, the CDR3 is TGTGCCTGGGACAGGGTCGACTATGGCTACACCTTC.

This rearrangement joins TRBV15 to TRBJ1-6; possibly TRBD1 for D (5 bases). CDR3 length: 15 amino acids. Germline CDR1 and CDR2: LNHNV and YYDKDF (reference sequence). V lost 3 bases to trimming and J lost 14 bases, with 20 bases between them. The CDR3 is CATSSEGVVKGTLHF. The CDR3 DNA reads TGTGCCACCAGCAGCGAAGGGGTTGTAAAGGGAACCCTCCACTTT.

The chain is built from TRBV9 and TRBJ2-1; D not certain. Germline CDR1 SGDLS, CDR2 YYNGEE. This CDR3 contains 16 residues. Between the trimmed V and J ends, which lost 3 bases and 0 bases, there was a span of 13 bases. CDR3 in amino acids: CASSAISRSSYNEQFF. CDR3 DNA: TGTGCCAGCAGCGCAATCTCCCGGAGCTCCTACAATGAGCAGTTCTTC. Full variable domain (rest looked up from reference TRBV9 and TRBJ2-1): DSGVTQTPKHLITATGQRVTLRCSPRSGDLSVYWYQQSLDQGLQFLIQYYNGEERAKGNILERFSAQQFPDLHSELNLSSLELGDSALYFCASSAISRSSYNEQFFGPGTRLTVL.

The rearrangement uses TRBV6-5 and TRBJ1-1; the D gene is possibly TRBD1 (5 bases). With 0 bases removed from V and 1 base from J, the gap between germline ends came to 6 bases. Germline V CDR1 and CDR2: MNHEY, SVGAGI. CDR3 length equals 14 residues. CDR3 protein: CASSYSQGNTEAFF. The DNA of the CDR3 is TGTGCCAGCAGTTACTCTCAGGGGAACACTGAAGCTTTCTTT.

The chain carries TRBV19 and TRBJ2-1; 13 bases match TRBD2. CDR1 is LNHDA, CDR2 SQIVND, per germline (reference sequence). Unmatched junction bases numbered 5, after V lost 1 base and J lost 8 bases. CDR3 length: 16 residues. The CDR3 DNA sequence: TGTGCCAGTAGTATAGGGTCACTAGCGGGGGGGGATGAGCAGTTCTTC. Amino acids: CASSIGSLAGGDEQFF.

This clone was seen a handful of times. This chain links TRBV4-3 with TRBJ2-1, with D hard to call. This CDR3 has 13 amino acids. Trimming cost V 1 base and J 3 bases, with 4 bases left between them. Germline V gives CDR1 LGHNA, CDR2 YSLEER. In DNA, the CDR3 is TGCGCCAGCAGCCAAGGGCTCTACAATGAGCAGTTCTTC. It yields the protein CASSQGLYNEQFF.

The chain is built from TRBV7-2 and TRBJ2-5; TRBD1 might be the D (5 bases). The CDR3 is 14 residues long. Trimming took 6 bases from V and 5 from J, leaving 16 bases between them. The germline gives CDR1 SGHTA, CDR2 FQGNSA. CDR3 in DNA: TGTGCCAGCAGTCCAGGGCACCCCGGGGAGACCCAGTACTTC. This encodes CASSPGHPGETQYF. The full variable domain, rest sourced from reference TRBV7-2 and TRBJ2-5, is GAGVSQSPSNKVTEKGKDVELRCDPISGHTALYWYRQSLGQGLEFLIYFQGNSAPDKSGLPSDRFSAERTGGSVSTLTIQRTQQEDSAVYLCASSPGHPGETQYFGPGTRLLVL.

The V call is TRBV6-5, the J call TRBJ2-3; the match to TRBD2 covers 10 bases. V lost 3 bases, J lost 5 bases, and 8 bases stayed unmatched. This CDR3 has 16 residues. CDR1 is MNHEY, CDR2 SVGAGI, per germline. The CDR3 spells CASSYTSGVRGDTQYF. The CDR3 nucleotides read TGTGCCAGCAGTTATACTAGCGGGGTTCGAGGAGATACGCAGTATTTT.

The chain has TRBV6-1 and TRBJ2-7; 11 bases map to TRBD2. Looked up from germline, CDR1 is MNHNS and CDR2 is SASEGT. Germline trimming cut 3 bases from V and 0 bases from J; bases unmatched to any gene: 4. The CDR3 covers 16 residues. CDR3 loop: CASSDSGLADSYEQYF. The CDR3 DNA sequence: TGTGCCAGCAGTGATTCGGGACTAGCGGACTCCTACGAGCAGTACTTC.

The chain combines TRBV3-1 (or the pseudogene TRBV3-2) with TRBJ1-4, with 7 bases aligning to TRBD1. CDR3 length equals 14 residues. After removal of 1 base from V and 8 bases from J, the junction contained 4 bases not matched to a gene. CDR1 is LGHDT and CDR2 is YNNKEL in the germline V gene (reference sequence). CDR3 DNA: TGTGCCAGCAGCCAAGTAGAGGGGGCAGAAAAACTGTTTTTT. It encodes CASSQVEGAEKLFF.

The CDR3 sequence is CATSVRQGASGSSNQPQHF. DNA for the CDR3: TGTGCCACCAGTGTACGGCAGGGGGCAAGTGGATCCAGCAATCAGCCCCAGCATTTT. The chain joins TRBV24-1 to TRBJ1-5; 8 bases align to TRBD1. CDR3 size: 19 residues. Germline V CDR1 and CDR2: KGHDR, SFDVKD. Unmatched junction bases numbered 15, after V lost 5 bases and J lost 1 base.

CDR3 sequence reads: CASSLRPEGPQHF. CDR3 DNA: TGTGCCAGCAGCTTGCGGCCCGAGGGTCCCCAGCATTTT. This sequence joins TRBV5-6 and TRBJ1-5, with unresolved D. Trimming stripped 1 base from V and 10 bases from J, with 12 bases between. Germline V gene data show CDR1 as SGHDT and CDR2 as YYEEEE. The CDR3 sequence is 13 residues long.

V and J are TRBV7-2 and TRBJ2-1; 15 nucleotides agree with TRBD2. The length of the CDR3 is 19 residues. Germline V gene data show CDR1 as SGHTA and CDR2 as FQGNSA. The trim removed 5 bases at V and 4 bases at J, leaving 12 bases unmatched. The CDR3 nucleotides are TGTGCCAGCAGCAAGCCAAGGACTAGCGGGAGGGCGGGATACAATGAGCAGTTCTTC. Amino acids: CASSKPRTSGRAGYNEQFF.

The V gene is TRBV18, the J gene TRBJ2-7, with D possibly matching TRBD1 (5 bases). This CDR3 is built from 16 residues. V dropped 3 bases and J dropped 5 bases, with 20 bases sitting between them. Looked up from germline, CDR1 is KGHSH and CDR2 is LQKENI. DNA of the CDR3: TGTGCCAGCTCACCGGGTGGGGCGTCTTGGCGCGACGAGCAGTACTTC. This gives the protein CASSPGGASWRDEQYF.

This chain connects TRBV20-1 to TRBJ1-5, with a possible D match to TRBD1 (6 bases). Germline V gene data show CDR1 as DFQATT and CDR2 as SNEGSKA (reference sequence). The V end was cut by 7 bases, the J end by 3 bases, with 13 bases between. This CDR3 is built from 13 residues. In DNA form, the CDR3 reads TGCAGTGTTAGTACAGGGCCCAATCAGCCCCAGCATTTT. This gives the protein CSVSTGPNQPQHF.

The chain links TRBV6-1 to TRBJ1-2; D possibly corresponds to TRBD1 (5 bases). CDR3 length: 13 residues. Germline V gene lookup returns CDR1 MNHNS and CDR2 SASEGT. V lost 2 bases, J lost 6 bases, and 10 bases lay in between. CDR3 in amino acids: CASSESRQNGYTF. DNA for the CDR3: TGTGCCAGCAGTGAATCCCGACAGAATGGCTACACCTTC.

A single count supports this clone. The CDR3 sequence is CAWSVQDTEAFF. As DNA, the CDR3 is TGTGCCTGGAGTGTACAGGACACTGAAGCTTTCTTT. The rearrangement joins TRBV30 to TRBJ1-1; D possibly corresponds to TRBD1 (5 bases). With 0 bases removed from V and 3 bases from J, the gap between germline ends came to 5 bases. The CDR3 runs to 12 residues. In germline, CDR1 is GTSNPN, CDR2 SVGIG (reference sequence).

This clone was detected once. The CDR3 is CASSPRQGDVTIYF. The DNA for the CDR3 is TGTGCCAGCTCACCACGCCAGGGGGATGTTACCATATATTTT. The chain recombines TRBV18 with TRBJ1-3; 7 bases line up with TRBD1. V lost 1 base, J lost 10 bases, and 7 bases stayed unmatched. This CDR3 has 14 amino acids. Germline V CDR1 and CDR2: KGHSH, LQKENI.

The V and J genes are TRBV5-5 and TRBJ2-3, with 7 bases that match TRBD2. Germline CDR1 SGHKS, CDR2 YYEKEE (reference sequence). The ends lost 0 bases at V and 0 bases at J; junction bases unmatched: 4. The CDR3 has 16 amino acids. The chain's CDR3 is CASSLGYGGSTDTQYF. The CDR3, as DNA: TGTGCCAGCAGCTTGGGTTACGGGGGGAGCACAGATACGCAGTATTTT.

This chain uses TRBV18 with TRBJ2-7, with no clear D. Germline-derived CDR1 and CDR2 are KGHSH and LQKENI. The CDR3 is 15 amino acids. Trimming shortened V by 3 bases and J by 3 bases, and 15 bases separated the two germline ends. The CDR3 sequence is CASSPDFTDDYEQYF. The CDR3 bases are TGTGCCAGCTCACCTGACTTTACCGACGACTACGAGCAGTACTTC.